Shown below are 20 T cell receptor beta chains from a single sample sequenced in a study of blood T cell repertoires in COVID-19. Clones were read by immunoSEQ multiplex PCR, and TCRdb kept only the in-frame ones, dropping some. This table has about 78,000 clones, nearly 90% appearing once. The specimen sequenced was peripheral blood. The source of these receptors is a man aged 65 to 85 with active or convalescent COVID-19.

J is TRBJ1-1 and V is TRBV19, with TRBD1 as a possible D gene (5 bases). The V gene lost 6 bases and the J gene lost 3 bases, with 14 bases spanning the gap. The germline gives CDR1 LNHDA, CDR2 SQIVND (reference sequence). The CDR3 runs 14 residues. CDR3 sequence: CASRIIGTHTEAFF. The CDR3 DNA reads TGTGCCAGTAGGATAATAGGGACTCACACTGAAGCTTTCTTT.

V is TRBV7-8 and J is TRBJ1-4; a weak D match, TRBD1 (5 bases). CDR1 and CDR2 (germline): SGHVS, FQNEAQ. This CDR3 contains 17 residues. V was cut by 1 base and J by 7 bases, with 19 bases left in between. CDR3 residues: CASSLGVAGGAGEKLFF. CDR3 nucleotides: TGTGCCAGCAGCTTAGGGGTGGCGGGGGGAGCTGGTGAAAAACTGTTTTTT.

This clone was counted a few times. The chain joins TRBV6-1 to TRBJ2-7, with 7 nucleotides matching TRBD1. Losses at the gene ends were 4 bases for V and 2 bases for J; bases not matched to a gene: 14. The CDR3 runs 17 residues. The germline CDR1 and CDR2 sequences are MNHNS and SASEGT. In DNA form, the CDR3 reads TGTGCCAGCAGTGCGTTGAGGTGGGGGACAGTTGCCTACGAGCAGTACTTC. This gives the protein CASSALRWGTVAYEQYF.

This clone turned up a few times. The chain links TRBV5-1 to TRBJ1-6, with a weak D call TRBD1 (6 bases). In germline, CDR1 is SGHRS, CDR2 YFSETQ. The CDR3 runs to 14 residues. V was cut by 1 base and J by 8 bases, with 10 bases left in between. The CDR3 loop reads CASSLTWGHSPLHF. The CDR3, as DNA: TGCGCCAGCAGCTTGACTTGGGGGCATTCACCCCTCCACTTT. The full variable domain, rest sourced from reference TRBV5-1 and TRBJ1-6, is KAGVTQTPRYLIKTRGQQVTLSCSPISGHRSVSWYQQTPGQGLQFLFEYFSETQRNKGNFPGRFSGRQFSNSRSEMNVSTLELGDSALYLCASSLTWGHSPLHFGNGTRLTVT.

The J gene is TRBJ2-1, the V gene TRBV4-1, with TRBD1 matching 10 bases. V dropped 2 bases and J dropped 7; count of bases not matched to a gene: 8. Looked up from germline, CDR1 is MGHRA and CDR2 is YSYEKL. The CDR3 totals 16 residues. CDR3 residues: CASSQPRQGADNEQFF. The CDR3 DNA reads TGCGCCAGCAGCCAACCCAGACAGGGGGCGGATAATGAGCAGTTCTTC.

The chain combines TRBV5-1 with TRBJ2-3; D remains unclear. In germline, CDR1 is SGHRS, CDR2 YFSETQ. V was trimmed by 1 base and J by 8 bases, leaving 11 bases between them. This CDR3 has 13 residues. The CDR3 spells CASSLQTSGTQYF. The CDR3 DNA reads TGCGCCAGCAGCTTGCAGACCTCGGGTACGCAGTATTTT.

The rearrangement links TRBV2 to TRBJ2-3; tentatively, D is TRBD2 (7 bases). There are 16 residues in the CDR3. V dropped 2 bases and J dropped 2 bases, with 14 bases sitting between them. Per germline, CDR1 SNHLY and CDR2 FYNNEI. CDR3: CASSESLGGLTDTQYF. CDR3 coding DNA: TGTGCCAGCAGTGAATCCCTGGGGGGGCTCACAGATACGCAGTATTTT.

The chain links TRBV9 to TRBJ1-1, with TRBD1 matching over 12 bases. From germline, CDR1 is SGDLS and CDR2 YYNGEE. The length of the CDR3 is 16 residues. The junction had 11 bases not matched to a gene; V was cut back by 4 bases and J by 7 bases. The DNA of the CDR3 is TGTGCCAGCAGCCCTCGGGACAGGGGGCTTAACGGTGAAGCTTTCTTT. Translating gives CASSPRDRGLNGEAFF.

The V and J genes are TRBV15 and TRBJ1-4, with D uncertain. CDR1 and CDR2 from the germline V gene are LNHNV and YYDKDF (reference sequence). CDR3 length: 18 amino acids. Between the trimmed V and J ends, which lost 0 bases and 4 bases, there was a span of 18 bases. In DNA form, the CDR3 reads TGTGCCACCAGCAGAGACCGCCATTGGGTAGGGAGTAATGAAAAACTGTTTTTT. This sequence encodes CATSRDRHWVGSNEKLFF.

The V and J genes are TRBV9 and TRBJ2-2, with D uncertain. V was shortened by 1 base and J by 0 bases, with 7 bases between the two germline ends. Germline values: CDR1 SGDLS, CDR2 YYNGEE. CDR3 length: 15 residues. The CDR3 nucleotides are TGTGCCAGCAGCGTAAGCACGACGAACACCGGGGAGCTGTTTTTT. The encoded protein is CASSVSTTNTGELFF.

This chain joins TRBV5-1 and TRBJ2-1; 8 bases match TRBD1. V lost 4 bases and J lost 6; bases outside the gene matches: 6. This CDR3 contains 14 residues. The germline V gene has CDR1 SGHRS and CDR2 YFSETQ. Written as DNA, the CDR3 is TGCGCCAGCAGCCTATTGGACAGGGCCAATGAGCAGTTCTTC. Protein sequence: CASSLLDRANEQFF.

The J gene is TRBJ2-3, the V gene TRBV6-5; perhaps TRBD2 as D (5 bases). The CDR3 has 13 residues. V was trimmed by 4 bases and J by 6 bases, leaving 11 bases between them. Germline V gene data show CDR1 as MNHEY and CDR2 as SVGAGI. In DNA form, the CDR3 reads TGTGCCAGCAGTTCGTCGCCGGGGGATACGCAGTATTTT. This gives the protein CASSSSPGDTQYF.

The V call is TRBV6-2 or TRBV6-3, the J call TRBJ2-5; perhaps TRBD2 as D (5 bases). The germline V gene has CDR1 MNHEY and CDR2 SVGEGT. V lost 6 bases and J 7 bases, leaving 18 bases between the germline ends. The CDR3 contains 14 residues. CDR3 sequence reads: CASSQPGSRRTQYF. The CDR3 nucleotides read TGTGCCAGCAGCCAACCGGGGTCCCGTAGGACCCAGTACTTC.

The chain has TRBV19 and TRBJ1-2, with D possibly being TRBD1 (5 bases). Germline V gene lookup returns CDR1 LNHDA and CDR2 SQIVND (reference sequence). The CDR3 sequence is 12 residues long. The V end lost 6 bases, the J end lost 4 bases, and 9 bases lay between the germline ends. The CDR3 DNA reads as TGTGCCAGTAGGACAGTTTTCTATGGCTACACCTTC. Residues: CASRTVFYGYTF.

The chain carries TRBV5-4 and TRBJ1-2; 7 bases align to TRBD1. This CDR3 is built from 15 residues. After removal of 4 bases from V and 5 bases from J, the junction contained 11 bases not matched to a gene. Germline CDR1 is SGHNT and CDR2 is YYREEE (reference sequence). The CDR3 spells CASSPRATGLYGYTF. CDR3 sequence (DNA): TGTGCCAGCAGCCCAAGGGCGACAGGGTTATATGGCTACACCTTC.

The chain couples TRBV6-5 to TRBJ2-1, with unresolved D. This CDR3 contains 12 residues. Per the germline V gene, CDR1 is MNHEY and CDR2 is SVGAGI. The V end was cut by 6 bases, the J end by 2 bases, with 5 bases between. The CDR3 loop reads CASSTTYNEQFF. The CDR3 DNA reads TGTGCCAGCAGCACTACCTACAATGAGCAGTTCTTC.

The chain combines TRBV9 with TRBJ2-2; a weak D match, TRBD1 (6 bases). V lost 1 base and J 1 base, leaving 14 bases between the germline ends. The length of the CDR3 is 17 residues. Per germline, CDR1 SGDLS and CDR2 YYNGEE. This CDR3 is CASSVSGQWGNTGELFF. The CDR3 DNA follows: TGTGCCAGCAGCGTATCTGGACAGTGGGGGAACACCGGGGAGCTGTTTTTT.

The chain joins TRBV30 to TRBJ1-2; tentative D call: TRBD1 (6 bases). The CDR3 sequence is 17 residues long. V lost 3 bases and J 8 bases, leaving 28 bases between the germline ends. CDR1 is GTSNPN, CDR2 SVGIG, per germline (reference sequence). CDR3 residues: CAWSGTLDRVIVRGYTF. CDR3 DNA: TGTGCCTGGAGCGGGACACTGGATCGGGTCATTGTGCGGGGCTACACCTTC.

The rearrangement joins TRBV6-5 to TRBJ1-1; no firm D call. Trimming cost V 8 bases and J 0 bases, with 7 bases left between them. Per the germline V gene, CDR1 is MNHEY and CDR2 is SVGAGI. The CDR3 consists of 12 residues. CDR3: CASAVLNTEAFF. The CDR3 DNA is TGTGCCAGCGCAGTACTGAACACTGAAGCTTTCTTT.

The chain links TRBV7-9 to TRBJ1-1; 9 bases align to TRBD1. Germline loops: CDR1 SEHNR, CDR2 FQNEAQ (reference sequence). V was pared by 1 base and J by 1 base, with 4 bases of the junction left unmatched. This CDR3 comprises 16 residues. The CDR3: CASSLEQGAKNTEAFF. The CDR3 DNA follows: TGTGCCAGCAGCTTAGAACAGGGGGCAAAGAACACTGAAGCTTTCTTT.